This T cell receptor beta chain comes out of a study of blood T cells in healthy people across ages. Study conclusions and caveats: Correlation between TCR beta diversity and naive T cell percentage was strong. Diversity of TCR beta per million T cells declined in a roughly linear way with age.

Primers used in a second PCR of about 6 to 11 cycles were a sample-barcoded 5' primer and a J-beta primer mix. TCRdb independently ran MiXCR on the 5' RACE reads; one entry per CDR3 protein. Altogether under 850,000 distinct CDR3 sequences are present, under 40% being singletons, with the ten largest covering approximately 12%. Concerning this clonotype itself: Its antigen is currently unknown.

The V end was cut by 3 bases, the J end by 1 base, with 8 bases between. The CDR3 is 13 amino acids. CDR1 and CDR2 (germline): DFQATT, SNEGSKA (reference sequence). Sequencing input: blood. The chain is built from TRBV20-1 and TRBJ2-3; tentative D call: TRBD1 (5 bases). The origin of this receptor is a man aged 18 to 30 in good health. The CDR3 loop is CSARGRGTDTQYF. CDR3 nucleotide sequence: TGCAGTGCTAGGGGCAGGGGCACAGATACGCAGTATTTT.